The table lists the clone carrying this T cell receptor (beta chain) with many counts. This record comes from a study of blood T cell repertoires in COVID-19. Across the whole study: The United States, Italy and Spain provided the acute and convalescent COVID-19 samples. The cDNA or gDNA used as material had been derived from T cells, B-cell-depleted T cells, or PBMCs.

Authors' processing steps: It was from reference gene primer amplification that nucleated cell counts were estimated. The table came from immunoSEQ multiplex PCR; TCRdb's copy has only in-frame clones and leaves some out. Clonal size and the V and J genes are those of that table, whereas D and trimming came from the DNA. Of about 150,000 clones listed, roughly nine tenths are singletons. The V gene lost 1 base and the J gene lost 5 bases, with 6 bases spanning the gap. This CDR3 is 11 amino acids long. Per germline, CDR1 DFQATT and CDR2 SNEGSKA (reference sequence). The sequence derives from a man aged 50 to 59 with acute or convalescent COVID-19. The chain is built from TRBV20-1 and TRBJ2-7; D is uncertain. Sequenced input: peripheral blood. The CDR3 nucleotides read TGCAGTGCTAGAGTAGTCAACGAGCAGTACTTC. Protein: CSARVVNEQYF.